This T cell receptor beta chain was recovered during a study of shared clonotypes between healthy human individuals. Overall study context: Sampling drew on donors who were a couple of women and a few men aged 18 to 49.

Naive CD8 isolation took CD45RO-negative cells positively selected for CCR7 and excluded terminally differentiated effector memory CD45RA+ cells. Donors were healthy HIV-negative adults without recent acute infections or vaccinations. Here immunoSEQ multiplex PCR was the method, and the copy in TCRdb shows in-frame clones only, minus some. The table has roughly 570,000 clones, roughly 98% seen once; the top ten hold 0.3%. What was sequenced was naive CD8+ T cells sorted from blood. The origin of this receptor is a man aged 30 to 39 in good health.

CDR3 protein: CASRLAGNTGELFF. CDR3 sequence (DNA): TGTGCCAGTAGACTAGCGGGAAACACCGGGGAGCTGTTTTTT. J is TRBJ2-2 and V is TRBV19; 10 bases match TRBD2. Germline V gene lookup returns CDR1 LNHDA and CDR2 SQIVND (reference sequence). Trimming took 6 bases from V and 2 from J; bases not matched to a gene: 0. This CDR3 is built from 14 residues.